The rows below give T cell receptor beta chains drawn from one sample of a study of blood T cell repertoires in COVID-19. The repertoire was sequenced with immunoSEQ multiplex PCR; TCRdb's copy has only in-frame clones and lacks some. This table holds more than 300,000 clones, around 88% found once. The source material was peripheral blood. The receptors stem from a woman in her fifties or sixties with acute or convalescent COVID-19. CDR3s include the opening cysteine and the closing phenylalanine or tryptophan. The D gene is left open where the match is weak. Size values are once, few and many counts, or a class for expanded clones, and some rows have none.

CDR3nt: TGTGCCAGCATACAGGACGCAAACACCGGGGAGCTGTTTTTT
CDR3aa: CASIQDANTGELFF
v_gene: TRBV2
d_gene: -
j_gene: TRBJ2-2
abundance: -

CDR3nt: TGTGCCAGCAGTTGGGACAGGGCGGCCTATGGCTACACCTTC
CDR3aa: CASSWDRAAYGYTF
v_gene: TRBV28
d_gene: TRBD1
j_gene: TRBJ1-2
abundance: -

CDR3nt: TGCAGCGCCCCCACAGGGGTGGATGGCTACACCTTC
CDR3aa: CSAPTGVDGYTF
v_gene: TRBV29-1
d_gene: TRBD1
j_gene: TRBJ1-2
abundance: few

CDR3nt: TGCGCCAGCGCCCTAGGCTCCATCTCCTACGAGCAGTACTTC
CDR3aa: CASALGSISYEQYF
v_gene: TRBV5-1
d_gene: -
j_gene: TRBJ2-7
abundance: -

CDR3nt: TGTGCCAGCAGCTTGGACCGGGGACTAGCGGGAGTGAATGAGCAGTTCTTC
CDR3aa: CASSLDRGLAGVNEQFF
v_gene: TRBV5-6
d_gene: TRBD2
j_gene: TRBJ2-1
abundance: few

CDR3nt: TGTGCCAGCAGTTTGTCAGGGTGGGTCAATCAGCCCCAGCATTTT
CDR3aa: CASSLSGWVNQPQHF
v_gene: TRBV27
d_gene: -
j_gene: TRBJ1-5
abundance: -

CDR3nt: TGCGCCAGCAGCTTGGGCCTAGGCCCCTCTGGAAACACCATATATTTT
CDR3aa: CASSLGLGPSGNTIYF
v_gene: TRBV5-1
d_gene: -
j_gene: TRBJ1-3
abundance: few

CDR3nt: TGTGCCAGCAGCTTACAGAACCAAGAGACCCAGTACTTC
CDR3aa: CASSLQNQETQYF
v_gene: TRBV5-4
d_gene: -
j_gene: TRBJ2-5
abundance: -

CDR3nt: TGTGCCAGCAGCTTAGAACTAGCAGCGAACACCGGGGAGCTGTTTTTT
CDR3aa: CASSLELAANTGELFF
v_gene: TRBV7-2
d_gene: -
j_gene: TRBJ2-2
abundance: -

CDR3nt: TGTGCCACGGAGGGACGGGACAATCAGCCCCAGCATTTT
CDR3aa: CATEGRDNQPQHF
v_gene: TRBV19
d_gene: -
j_gene: TRBJ1-5
abundance: -

CDR3nt: TGTGCCAGCAGCTTATCCGACAGGGTCTATGGCTACACCTTC
CDR3aa: CASSLSDRVYGYTF
v_gene: TRBV5-6
d_gene: TRBD1
j_gene: TRBJ1-2
abundance: -

CDR3nt: TGCGCCAGCAGCTTGGCCACATCGTACAATGAGCAGTTCTTC
CDR3aa: CASSLATSYNEQFF
v_gene: TRBV5-1
d_gene: -
j_gene: TRBJ2-1
abundance: -

CDR3nt: TGTGCCAGCCGAAGGGGGCCTACCTACAATGAGCAGTTCTTC
CDR3aa: CASRRGPTYNEQFF
v_gene: TRBV6-5
d_gene: TRBD1
j_gene: TRBJ2-1
abundance: -

CDR3nt: TGTGCCTGGAGTGGTACCACGCGGGAGGGCCGCAGATCATACAATGAGCAGTTCTTC
CDR3aa: CAWSGTTREGRRSYNEQFF
v_gene: TRBV30
d_gene: TRBD2
j_gene: TRBJ2-1
abundance: -

CDR3nt: TGTGCCAGCAGTCTCCGGGACAGCTATGCGGGGACGCAGTATTTT
CDR3aa: CASSLRDSYAGTQYF
v_gene: TRBV6-6
d_gene: -
j_gene: TRBJ2-3
abundance: -

CDR3nt: TGTGCCAGCAGCGGTATTTCTAGCGGGAGGGCCCCCGGGGAGCTGTTTTTT
CDR3aa: CASSGISSGRAPGELFF
v_gene: TRBV27
d_gene: TRBD2
j_gene: TRBJ2-2
abundance: once

CDR3nt: TGTGCCAGCAGTTTTCGGGCAGTCGGAGGTGGGGCCAACGTCCTGACTTTC
CDR3aa: CASSFRAVGGGANVLTF
v_gene: TRBV27
d_gene: -
j_gene: TRBJ2-6
abundance: -

CDR3nt: TGTGCCAGCAGGCGGGACCCCACGCCCACAGATACGCAGTATTTT
CDR3aa: CASRRDPTPTDTQYF
v_gene: TRBV5-4
d_gene: -
j_gene: TRBJ2-3
abundance: -

CDR3nt: TGTGCCAGCAGGACTAGCGGGATCCAAGAGACCCAGTACTTC
CDR3aa: CASRTSGIQETQYF
v_gene: TRBV2
d_gene: TRBD2
j_gene: TRBJ2-5
abundance: -

CDR3nt: TGTGCCAGCAGCGTAGGAGGGACAGGGGTCTACACCTTC
CDR3aa: CASSVGGTGVYTF
v_gene: TRBV9
d_gene: TRBD1
j_gene: TRBJ1-2
abundance: -

CDR3nt: TGTGCCAGTAGTGCTGGGACAGGGGAGTACGAAAAACTGTTTTTT
CDR3aa: CASSAGTGEYEKLFF
v_gene: TRBV19
d_gene: TRBD1
j_gene: TRBJ1-4
abundance: once

CDR3nt: TGTGCCAGCAGCAAGGGACAGGGGGCTTCGAACACCGGGGAGCTGTTTTTT
CDR3aa: CASSKGQGASNTGELFF
v_gene: TRBV11-2
d_gene: TRBD1
j_gene: TRBJ2-2
abundance: -

CDR3nt: TGCGCCAGCAGTGTGAGACTAGCGGGACTCTCCTACAATGAGCAGTTCTTC
CDR3aa: CASSVRLAGLSYNEQFF
v_gene: TRBV4-3
d_gene: TRBD2
j_gene: TRBJ2-1
abundance: -

CDR3nt: TGTGCCAGCTCACCGGGGACAGGGCAAGAGACCCAGTACTTC
CDR3aa: CASSPGTGQETQYF
v_gene: TRBV18
d_gene: TRBD1
j_gene: TRBJ2-5
abundance: -

CDR3nt: TGTGCCAGCAGTTTTGTCGGAGGGCCTAGGAATGAGCAGTTCTTC
CDR3aa: CASSFVGGPRNEQFF
v_gene: TRBV27
d_gene: -
j_gene: TRBJ2-1
abundance: -

CDR3nt: TGTGCCACCAGCAGCGCCTCTGGGACAATTGTCTACGAGCAGTACTTC
CDR3aa: CATSSASGTIVYEQYF
v_gene: TRBV15
d_gene: -
j_gene: TRBJ2-7
abundance: -

CDR3nt: TGTGCCAGCAGCTTCCAGGGGCCCACAGATACGCAGTATTTT
CDR3aa: CASSFQGPTDTQYF
v_gene: TRBV11-2
d_gene: -
j_gene: TRBJ2-3
abundance: -

CDR3nt: TGTGCCACCAGTGATCCGAACAGCAATGAGCAGTTCTTC
CDR3aa: CATSDPNSNEQFF
v_gene: TRBV24-1
d_gene: -
j_gene: TRBJ2-1
abundance: once

CDR3nt: TGTGCCTGGAGTGTAACGGCCTGGACAGGGGGGAACACTGAAGCTTTCTTT
CDR3aa: CAWSVTAWTGGNTEAFF
v_gene: TRBV30
d_gene: TRBD1
j_gene: TRBJ1-1
abundance: -

CDR3nt: TGTGCCAGCTCACCGTCTCCAGGGACTAATGAAAAACTGTTTTTT
CDR3aa: CASSPSPGTNEKLFF
v_gene: TRBV18
d_gene: -
j_gene: TRBJ1-4
abundance: -

CDR3nt: TGTGCCAGCAGCTTAGTAGCAATTCGACAGGGAATTCCTGGAAACACCATATATTTT
CDR3aa: CASSLVAIRQGIPGNTIYF
v_gene: TRBV7-2
d_gene: TRBD1
j_gene: TRBJ1-3
abundance: -

CDR3nt: TGTGCCAGTAAGGAGGCGCGAGCCGGGGAGCTGTTTTTT
CDR3aa: CASKEARAGELFF
v_gene: TRBV19
d_gene: -
j_gene: TRBJ2-2
abundance: -

CDR3nt: TGTGCCAGCAGTGACCCAACTAGCGGGAGAAGGGACGAGCAGTACTTC
CDR3aa: CASSDPTSGRRDEQYF
v_gene: TRBV6-1
d_gene: TRBD2
j_gene: TRBJ2-7
abundance: -

CDR3nt: TGTGCCAGCAGCGTCCACAGGGCGGTGGAAGGAAACACCATATATTTT
CDR3aa: CASSVHRAVEGNTIYF
v_gene: TRBV9
d_gene: -
j_gene: TRBJ1-3
abundance: -

CDR3nt: TGTGCCATCAGTGGGGGGGCGAACACCGGGGAGCTGTTTTTT
CDR3aa: CAISGGANTGELFF
v_gene: TRBV10-3
d_gene: -
j_gene: TRBJ2-2
abundance: -

CDR3nt: TGTGCAAGTCGCTTAGATGGCAGGGGACCTAATGAAAAACTGTTTTTT
CDR3aa: CASRLDGRGPNEKLFF
v_gene: TRBV12-2
d_gene: -
j_gene: TRBJ1-4
abundance: -

CDR3nt: TGTGCCTGGAGTGTAGGTCTAGCGGGGACCCGTTGGGGAGATACGCAGTATTTT
CDR3aa: CAWSVGLAGTRWGDTQYF
v_gene: TRBV30
d_gene: TRBD2
j_gene: TRBJ2-3
abundance: -

CDR3nt: TGCAGCGCGGGGGACAGGGTGTGGGGCTATGGCTACACCTTC
CDR3aa: CSAGDRVWGYGYTF
v_gene: TRBV29-1
d_gene: TRBD1
j_gene: TRBJ1-2
abundance: few

CDR3nt: TGTGCCAGCAGCTTCGGACTAGTCAAACAAGCTTTCTTT
CDR3aa: CASSFGLVKQAFF
v_gene: TRBV11-2
d_gene: -
j_gene: TRBJ1-1
abundance: -

CDR3nt: TGTGCCAGCAGGGAAAACCTAGCGGGGGGGCGTAGGTATGAGCAGTTCTTC
CDR3aa: CASRENLAGGRRYEQFF
v_gene: TRBV2
d_gene: TRBD2
j_gene: TRBJ2-1
abundance: -

CDR3nt: TGCGCCAGCAGCTTGGACGGAGATTCACCCCTCCACTTT
CDR3aa: CASSLDGDSPLHF
v_gene: TRBV5-1
d_gene: -
j_gene: TRBJ1-6
abundance: -

CDR3nt: TGTGCCAGCAGCCAAGATACAGGCGGCTACACCTTC
CDR3aa: CASSQDTGGYTF
v_gene: TRBV4-2
d_gene: -
j_gene: TRBJ1-2
abundance: few

CDR3nt: TGCGCCAGCTCAGGGGCAGTAGGAACCGGGGAGCTGTTTTTT
CDR3aa: CASSGAVGTGELFF
v_gene: TRBV5-1
d_gene: -
j_gene: TRBJ2-2
abundance: -

CDR3nt: TGTGCCAGTAGCCCCGGACAGCTGAGCCGACGGGAGACCCAGTACTTC
CDR3aa: CASSPGQLSRRETQYF
v_gene: TRBV19
d_gene: -
j_gene: TRBJ2-5
abundance: once

CDR3nt: TGCGCCAGCAGCCAAGCCGGGCTGGAGGGCGGTGAGCAGTTCTTC
CDR3aa: CASSQAGLEGGEQFF
v_gene: TRBV5-1
d_gene: -
j_gene: TRBJ2-1
abundance: -

CDR3nt: TGTGCCAGCAGCTTAGAGCCCCCTAGCGGGATTAGCACAGATACGCAGTATTTT
CDR3aa: CASSLEPPSGISTDTQYF
v_gene: TRBV7-6
d_gene: TRBD2
j_gene: TRBJ2-3
abundance: once

CDR3nt: TGTGCCAGCAGCCCCCAGGTACGGCTTTCCTATGGCTACACCTTC
CDR3aa: CASSPQVRLSYGYTF
v_gene: TRBV21-1
d_gene: -
j_gene: TRBJ1-2
abundance: -

CDR3nt: TGTGCCAGCAGCCCGAGAGCGGGAGGTACAGATACGCAGTATTTT
CDR3aa: CASSPRAGGTDTQYF
v_gene: TRBV21-1
d_gene: -
j_gene: TRBJ2-3
abundance: -

CDR3nt: TGTGCCAGCAGCTTGGTGGGCAGGGAAGGAAACACCATATATTTT
CDR3aa: CASSLVGREGNTIYF
v_gene: TRBV5-5
d_gene: -
j_gene: TRBJ1-3
abundance: -

CDR3nt: TGTGCCAGCAGTCCCTGGACAGGCACAGATACGCAGTATTTT
CDR3aa: CASSPWTGTDTQYF
v_gene: TRBV6-4
d_gene: -
j_gene: TRBJ2-3
abundance: -

CDR3nt: TGTGCCAGCAGCTCATTCGGCGGCCAATATAATTCACCCCTCCACTTT
CDR3aa: CASSSFGGQYNSPLHF
v_gene: TRBV5-5
d_gene: -
j_gene: TRBJ1-6
abundance: -

CDR3nt: TGTGCCAGCAGCTTAGCAGCGGGGGTACAAGAGACCCAGTACTTC
CDR3aa: CASSLAAGVQETQYF
v_gene: TRBV11-3
d_gene: TRBD2
j_gene: TRBJ2-5
abundance: -